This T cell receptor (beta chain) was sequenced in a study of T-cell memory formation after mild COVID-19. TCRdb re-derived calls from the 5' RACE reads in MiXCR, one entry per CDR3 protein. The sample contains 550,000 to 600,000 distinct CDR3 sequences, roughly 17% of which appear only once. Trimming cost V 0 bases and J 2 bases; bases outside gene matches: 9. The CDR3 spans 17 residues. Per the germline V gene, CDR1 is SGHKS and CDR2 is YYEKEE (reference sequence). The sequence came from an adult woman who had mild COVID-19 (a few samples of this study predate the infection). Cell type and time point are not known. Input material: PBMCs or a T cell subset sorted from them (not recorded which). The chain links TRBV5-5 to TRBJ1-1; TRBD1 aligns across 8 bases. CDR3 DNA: TGTGCCAGCAGCTTGGAGGGGGAGGGACAGGCTAACACTGAAGCTTTCTTT. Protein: CASSLEGEGQANTEAFF.